Listed here are 10 T cell receptor beta chains from one sample, sequenced in a study of OX40 agonist ivuxolimab in advanced cancers. The library was built by means of the immunoSEQ multiplex PCR assay. TCRdb stores this immuneACCESS table with in-frame sequences only. Part of the clones is absent; in the studies checked, under half of the shortfall reflects unresolved V genes, and no reason is known for the rest. This sample is represented by 65,000 or so clones; over 65% of them were singletons. In total, the top ten clones hold about 2.5% of the sample. Sequenced here: CD4+ or CD8+ T cells sorted from blood, sampled in a trial of the OX40 agonist ivuxolimab. All receptors come from an adult with an advanced solid tumor such as melanoma, head and neck, liver or kidney cancer.

The chain links TRBV12-5 to TRBJ2-1; 10 bases align to TRBD2. This CDR3 comprises 16 residues. Per germline, CDR1 LGHNT and CDR2 FRNRAP. V shed 2 bases, J shed 4 bases, and the junction held 5 bases outside the gene matches. CDR3 nucleotide sequence: TGTGCTAGTGGTTTGCGAGCGGGAGGGTCTTACAATGAGCAGTTCTTC. Its protein product is CASGLRAGGSYNEQFF. The variable domain in full, with the rest retrieved from reference TRBV12-5 and TRBJ2-1, is DARVTQTPRHKVTEMGQEVTMRCQPILGHNTVFWYRQTMMQGLELLAYFRNRAPLDDSGMPKDRFSAEMPDATLATLKIQPSEPRDSAVYFCASGLRAGGSYNEQFFGPGTRLTVL.

The chain has TRBV6-6 and TRBJ1-2; 9 positions match TRBD1. From germline, CDR1 is MNHNY and CDR2 SVGAGI (reference sequence). The CDR3 spans 15 residues. J was trimmed by 2 bases and V by 6 bases; bases with no gene match: 7. The CDR3 spells CASSPGTGRNYGYTF. The CDR3 region has the DNA TGTGCCAGCAGCCCAGGGACAGGGAGAAACTATGGCTACACCTTC.

The genes are TRBV11-3 and TRBJ2-7; D possibly matches TRBD1 or TRBD2 (5 bases each). Germline V gene lookup returns CDR1 SGHNT and CDR2 YENEEA. The CDR3 has 14 amino acids. The V end was cut by 0 bases, the J end by 5 bases, with 11 bases between. The CDR3 reads CASSLDPRDHEQYF. The DNA for the CDR3 is TGTGCCAGCAGCTTAGATCCCAGGGACCACGAGCAGTACTTC.

To note about this clone: Other DNA sequences of this sample code for an identical CDR3. This rearrangement joins TRBV18 to TRBJ1-1, with a possible D match to TRBD1 (6 bases). CDR1 and CDR2 (germline): KGHSH, LQKENI. With 0 bases removed from V and 8 bases from J, the gap between germline ends came to 7 bases. This CDR3 contains 12 residues. The CDR3 nucleotides read TGTGCCAGCTCACCACCCGGGACAGAAGCTTTCTTT. Its translation: CASSPPGTEAFF.

The rearrangement links TRBV11-2 to TRBJ2-5; TRBD2 aligns across 15 bases. The CDR3 consists of 17 residues. Germline V gives CDR1 SGHAT, CDR2 FQNNGV. J lost 2 bases, V lost 1 base, and 2 bases had no gene match. CDR3 sequence: CASSLGGTSGGQETQYF. The CDR3 DNA follows: TGTGCCAGCAGCTTAGGAGGGACTAGCGGGGGGCAAGAGACCCAGTACTTC.

The CDR3 is CAISEPRAQGGNIQYF. The CDR3 region has the DNA TGTGCCATCAGTGAGCCGAGAGCCCAGGGGGGAAACATTCAGTACTTC. This rearrangement joins TRBV10-3 to TRBJ2-4, with a tentative D call TRBD1 (7 bases). The germline V gene encodes CDR1 ENHRY and CDR2 SYGVKD. Trimming took 2 bases from V and 6 from J, leaving 17 bases between them. CDR3 length: 16 amino acids.

This chain links TRBV6-1 with TRBJ1-5, with 7 bases that match TRBD1. The CDR3 runs 15 residues. Per germline, CDR1 MNHNS and CDR2 SASEGT. V shed 4 bases and J 4 bases; nucleotides not matched to a gene: 7. The CDR3 sequence: CASSAADRVNQPQHF. CDR3 coding DNA: TGTGCCAGCAGTGCTGCTGACAGGGTGAATCAGCCCCAGCATTTT.

CDR3: CAISESPGVSTDTQYF. The DNA for the CDR3 is TGTGCCATCAGTGAGTCGCCGGGGGTTAGCACAGATACGCAGTATTTT. This chain connects TRBV10-3 to TRBJ2-3, with D possibly TRBD2 on 6 matching bases. Looked up from germline, CDR1 is ENHRY and CDR2 is SYGVKD. The V end was cut by 0 bases, the J end by 0 bases, with 10 bases between. The CDR3 loop spans 16 amino acids.

The chain is built from TRBV5-6 and TRBJ1-2; D is unclear. V was trimmed by 1 base and J by 0 bases, leaving 10 bases between them. This CDR3 comprises 15 residues. Germline V CDR1 and CDR2: SGHDT, YYEEEE. The CDR3 loop reads CASSLRVSPNYGYTF. In DNA form, the CDR3 reads TGTGCCAGCAGCTTGCGAGTTAGCCCTAACTATGGCTACACCTTC.

Judged by abundance, this clone is medium-sized. The J gene is TRBJ2-7, the V gene TRBV27, with D perhaps TRBD2 (6 bases). Germline lookup yields CDR1 MNHEY and CDR2 SMNVEV (reference sequence). Trimming took off 4 bases at V and 1 base at J, with 11 bases between the two ends. The CDR3 is made up of 14 amino acids. The CDR3 DNA follows: TGTGCCAGCAGTTCGCCGGGACTTTCCTACGAGCAGTACTTC. It codes for CASSSPGLSYEQYF.